The text below deals with one TCR beta chain. Its antigen specificity is not known. No much larger clonotype is one base removed from it; base qualities were not supplied. Patient enrollment in ICON started in the first half of 2016, and the final patient was enrolled in late 2018. A subcohort of some 75 patients provided fresh tumor and matched uninvolved tissue for in-depth immune analyses, with TCR sequencing among those analyses. TCR sequencing was performed on DNA isolated from bulk tissue, without cell sorting. The sample originates from a study of tumor-infiltrating lymphocytes in localized non-small cell lung cancer (dated by TCRdb to about 2021). For the wider study: Several histologies were represented in the cohort, which also included both smokers and never-smokers as well as patients whose samples were collected after neoadjuvant chemotherapy. From each patient came resected tumor tissue plus uninvolved lung tissue from that same patient, and the uninvolved lung tissue was described as non-adjacent to the tumor. TCR sequencing was one of several integrated assays, alongside flow cytometry, multiplex immunofluorescence, RNA-seq, exome sequencing and proteomics, applied to the same patients. The overall ICON cohort was composed of around 150 surgical patients with localized non-small cell lung cancer whose tumors were resected. The paired tumor versus uninvolved lung comparison of immunoSEQ T-cell fraction included 55 patients. General conclusions and limits of the study: Because different assays used different pieces of the same tissue, intratumor heterogeneity could not be separated from technical variation. In line with immunofluorescence CD3 counts, TCRbeta sequencing supported higher T cell infiltration in tumors compared with uninvolved lung tissue. Recurrence-free survival showed no association with tumor T-cell fraction from TCR sequencing (p = 0.61). The TCR-derived T-cell fraction showed no difference between the flow cytometry-defined immunotypes IM1 (good prognosis) and IM2 (poor prognosis). Assay coverage varied across patients depending on available tissue quantity, so only a subset of the cohort had TCR sequencing.

TCR sequencing with the immunoSEQ assay provided the T-cell fraction in tumor and uninvolved lung tissue. Processing in the source paper ran as follows. In the survival analysis, patients were divided into a high T-cell fraction group (upper tertile) and a low T-cell fraction group (lower two tertiles), and the two groups were compared using a log-rank test. Paired tumor versus uninvolved lung differences in T-cell fraction were tested with a signed-rank test. What TCRdb holds here is the immuneACCESS table cut down to in-frame rearrangements. Part of the clones is not present; checked against another copy, under half of the missing clones reflect an unresolved V gene, and the others are unexplained. V and J calls and clone size are as listed in that table; D and trimming were resolved from the DNA. The sample has 15,000 to 20,000 clones on record, around 72% of them singletons. Jointly, the top ten make up around 4.9% of the sample.

For CDR1 and CDR2, the germline V gene lists SGHRS and YFSETQ. The CDR3, from cysteine to phenylalanine, totals 19 residues. The kept DNA is CDR3 alone, 57 bases in frame from the first base. V is pruned by 3 bases and J by 1 base, leaving 14 bases of the junction without a gene match. Sequencing was performed on lung tumor tissue. Here the chain combines TRBV5-1 and TRBJ1-1; 11 central bases correspond to TRBD1. The TCR was taken from a human donor with non-small cell lung cancer. For the CDR3, the sequence is CASSWGGGQGANSNTEAFF. The sequenced DNA: TGCGCCAGCAGCTGGGGGGGCGGACAGGGGGCAAATTCGAACACTGAAGCTTTCTTT.